The 31 T cell receptor beta chains in this list originate from one sample, sequenced in a study of post-analysis software for immune sequencing data. General observations from the study: TRBV5-6, TRBV5-1 and TRBV20-1 belonged to a set of a handful of TRBV segments that were more frequent in patients than controls.

No antigen is known for these receptors. Presence of unique molecular identifiers characterized the TCR beta cDNA libraries. TCRdb redid the calling of the PCR reads with MiXCR, one entry per CDR3 protein. The data show over 300,000 distinct CDR3 sequences, with about a third seen just once and over 10% held by the top ten. The sample taken for sequencing was blood. These receptors were collected from a girl aged 5-17 years with multiple sclerosis.

This clonotype was seen a few times. This sequence joins TRBV5-1 and TRBJ2-3; D remains unclear. The CDR3 sequence is 15 residues long. V lost 0 bases, J lost 3 bases, and 11 bases lay in between. Germline V gene lookup returns CDR1 SGHRS and CDR2 YFSETQ. This CDR3 is CASSLDWSATDTQYF. CDR3 coding DNA: TGCGCCAGCAGCTTGGATTGGTCAGCTACAGATACGCAGTATTTT.

This clonotype was seen a handful of times. V gene TRBV10-2 combines with J gene TRBJ2-1, with D uncertain. Germline CDR1 reads WSHSY; CDR2 reads SAAADI. Trimming pared 0 bases from V and 0 bases from J, leaving 12 bases between. CDR3 length equals 17 residues. CDR3 region: CASSESVQPSSYNEQFF. CDR3 DNA: TGCGCCAGCAGTGAGTCGGTACAGCCGAGCTCCTACAATGAGCAGTTCTTC.

The sample holds a few counts of this clonotype. The rearrangement uses TRBV20-1 and TRBJ1-6; tentative D call: TRBD1 (6 bases). Germline values: CDR1 DFQATT, CDR2 SNEGSKA (reference sequence). V shed 5 bases and J shed 5 bases, with 13 bases lying between them. CDR3 length: 14 amino acids. The CDR3 nucleotides read TGCAGTGCTCCCTCAGGGGTGGATAATTCACCCCTCCACTTT. Translation gives CSAPSGVDNSPLHF.

This rearrangement joins TRBV20-1 to TRBJ1-5, with D tentatively TRBD1 (6 bases). Germline V lookup: CDR1 DFQATT, CDR2 SNEGSKA (reference sequence). V lost 0 bases and J 2 bases, leaving 26 bases between the germline ends. This CDR3 has 20 amino acids. Written as DNA, the CDR3 is TGCAGTGCTAGAGATCCGGATCGCGCACAGGGCAGGGAGGGCAATCAGCCCCAGCATTTT. This gives the protein CSARDPDRAQGREGNQPQHF.

This clonotype came up a few times. V and J are TRBV7-2 and TRBJ2-3; 9 bases agree with TRBD1. The CDR3 covers 15 residues. Trimming at V came to 5 bases and at J to 1 base, leaving 4 bases not matched to a gene. Germline CDR1 reads SGHTA; CDR2 reads FQGNSA. CDR3 nucleotide sequence: TGTGCCAGCAGCGGGGGACAGGGAGGCACAGATACGCAGTATTTT. It codes for CASSGGQGGTDTQYF.

The chain links TRBV29-1 to TRBJ2-1; TRBD1 aligns across 7 bases. Germline V gene data show CDR1 as SQVTM and CDR2 as ANQGSEA. After removal of 6 bases from V and 0 bases from J, the junction contained 14 bases not matched to a gene. The CDR3 extends over 17 amino acids. CDR3 nucleotides: TGCAGCGTCGACGGGACAGACGATCCGAGCTCCTACAATGAGCAGTTCTTC. Protein: CSVDGTDDPSSYNEQFF.

The J gene is TRBJ1-4, the V gene TRBV12-3 or TRBV12-4; 11 bases are a match to TRBD1. V trimming: 6 bases; J trimming: 7 bases; junction bases outside the gene matches: 7. This CDR3 contains 15 residues. This CDR3 reads CASRRGQGDSEKLFF. DNA for the CDR3: TGTGCCAGCAGACGGGGACAGGGGGATTCTGAAAAACTGTTTTTT.

The table lists this clonotype with a few counts. The V gene is TRBV5-1, the J gene TRBJ1-2; the D is unclear. The length of the CDR3 is 13 residues. The germline V gene encodes CDR1 SGHRS and CDR2 YFSETQ. V was shortened by 1 base and J by 4 bases, with 8 bases between the two germline ends. In DNA, the CDR3 is TGCGCCAGCAGCTTGTACATCACCTATGGCTACACCTTC. Residues: CASSLYITYGYTF.

Ten or more counts support this clonotype. The chain joins TRBV5-1 to TRBJ2-1; 7 nucleotides align to TRBD2. J lost 9 bases, V lost 0 bases, and 9 bases had no gene match. The germline V gene has CDR1 SGHRS and CDR2 YFSETQ. CDR3 length: 15 amino acids. CDR3 bases: TGCGCCAGCAGCTTGGCCGGTAGACTAGCTGTTGAGCAGTTCTTC. Translation gives CASSLAGRLAVEQFF.

A few counts support this clonotype. The chain is built from TRBV9 and TRBJ2-4; 7 positions agree with TRBD1. Germline loops: CDR1 SGDLS, CDR2 YYNGEE. The CDR3 runs to 12 residues. V trimming: 0 bases; J trimming: 13 bases; junction bases outside the gene matches: 4. In nucleotides, the CDR3 is TGTGCCAGCAGCGTAGGACAGGGCCAGCAGTACTTC. It is translated as CASSVGQGQQYF.

V and J are TRBV12-3 or TRBV12-4 and TRBJ2-3, with 13 bases lining up with TRBD2. The CDR3 is 17 residues long. V gave up 5 bases and J gave up 5 bases; unmatched junction bases: 10. The CDR3 sequence: CASSTQTSGGPRDTQYF. The CDR3 DNA reads TGTGCCAGCAGTACCCAGACTAGCGGGGGGCCTCGAGATACGCAGTATTTT.

This clonotype was seen just once. The rearrangement uses TRBV14 and TRBJ2-1; 11 nucleotides match TRBD2. The CDR3 is made up of 15 amino acids. Germline trimming cut 2 bases from V and 7 bases from J; bases unmatched to any gene: 4. Germline lookup yields CDR1 SGHDN and CDR2 FVKESK. The CDR3, as DNA: TGTGCCAGCAGCCAAAGGACTAGCGGGTGGAATGAGCAGTTCTTC. Translation gives CASSQRTSGWNEQFF.

This chain connects TRBV20-1 to TRBJ1-2, with D tentatively TRBD1 (5 bases). The V gene's germline CDR1 is DFQATT and CDR2 SNEGSKA (reference sequence). Trimming pared 6 bases from V and 8 bases from J, leaving 19 bases between. This CDR3 comprises 13 residues. Here the CDR3 DNA reads TGCAGTGCCCCGGGACTTTCCAAAGGGGGCTACACCTTC. This translates into CSAPGLSKGGYTF.

There are a few counts of this clonotype. The chain carries TRBV12-3 or TRBV12-4 and TRBJ2-1; D is perhaps TRBD1 or TRBD2 (5 bases each). This CDR3 has 13 amino acids. Trimming took 2 bases from V and 6 from J, leaving 8 bases between them. The CDR3 bases are TGTGCCAGCAGTTTATTTGGGGGCAATGAGCAGTTCTTC. This translates into CASSLFGGNEQFF.

Of note for this clonotype: Mismatch with germline at one junction end may stem from a read error. This chain joins TRBV7-9 and TRBJ2-3; D may be TRBD1 or TRBD2 (5 bases each). Germline CDR1 SEHNR, CDR2 FQNEAQ (reference sequence). CDR3 length: 13 amino acids. The CDR3 is CASRETDRDTQYF. CDR3 nucleotide sequence: TGTGCGAGCAGGGAGACCGATCGGGATACGCAGTATTTT.

The V gene is TRBV5-1, the J gene TRBJ2-5; D not resolved. V gave up 4 bases and J gave up 2 bases, with 9 bases separating them. Germline CDR1 reads SGHRS; CDR2 reads YFSETQ. The CDR3 sequence is 13 residues long. The CDR3 DNA reads TGCGCCAGCAGCCACGCCCAGCAAGAGACCCAGTACTTC. Its protein product is CASSHAQQETQYF.

CDR3 residues: CASSQASGGTRETQYF. Here the CDR3 DNA reads TGTGCCAGCAGCCAAGCTAGCGGGGGGACCCGAGAGACCCAGTACTTC. V usage is TRBV4-2 and J usage is TRBJ2-5; 11 bases match TRBD2. The CDR3 sequence is 16 residues long. The trim removed 1 base at V and 4 bases at J, leaving 5 bases unmatched. CDR1 is LGHNA, CDR2 YNFKEQ, per germline.

This clonotype was detected many times. The CDR3 DNA reads as TGTGCCAGCAGCTTAAACAGGGCCTACGAGCAGTACTTC. Protein product: CASSLNRAYEQYF. The V gene is TRBV7-2, the J gene TRBJ2-7; D is perhaps TRBD1 (6 bases). The CDR3 is 13 residues long. V was clipped by 2 bases and J by 2 bases, with 7 bases between them. Germline V gene data show CDR1 as SGHTA and CDR2 as FQGNSA. The full variable domain, completed using reference TRBV7-2 and TRBJ2-7, is GAGVSQSPSNKVTEKGKDVELRCDPISGHTALYWYRQSLGQGLEFLIYFQGNSAPDKSGLPSDRFSAERTGGSVSTLTIQRTQQEDSAVYLCASSLNRAYEQYFGPGTRLTVT.

To note about this clonotype: A much larger clonotype is one base distant, so this may be a read error. V and J are TRBV7-3 and TRBJ1-2; the match to TRBD1 covers 8 bases. The CDR3 covers 13 residues. Looked up from germline, CDR1 is SGHTA and CDR2 is FQGTGA. CDR3 DNA: TGTGCCAACAGCTTCGACAGGGGTGAAGGCTACACCTTC. It is translated as CANSFDRGEGYTF.

This clonotype has more than one count but fewer than ten. The chain couples TRBV7-2 to TRBJ2-3; the D call may be TRBD1 or TRBD2 (5 bases each). Germline assignment: CDR1 SGHTA and CDR2 FQGNSA. The CDR3 consists of 14 residues. V lost 2 bases, J lost 6 bases, and 12 bases lay in between. CDR3: CASSLSGAVDTQYF. The CDR3 nucleotides are TGTGCCAGCAGCTTATCCGGGGCAGTGGATACGCAGTATTTT.

The rearrangement links TRBV5-1 to TRBJ2-1; unclear D gene. The tail of the sequence fits TRBJ2-7 better, so the J call may be wrong. The CDR3 is 14 residues long. Germline CDR1 and CDR2: SGHRS and YFSETQ. CDR3 sequence (DNA): TGCGCCAGCAGCTTCTCGGGCGCCTACAATGAGCAGTACTTC. This gives the protein CASSFSGAYNEQYF.

The table lists this clonotype with many counts. V usage is TRBV29-1 and J usage is TRBJ2-5, with a weak D call TRBD2 (5 bases). In germline, CDR1 is SQVTM, CDR2 ANQGSEA. V lost 3 bases and J lost 1, with 12 bases in between. The CDR3 extends over 14 amino acids. The CDR3 sequence is CSVDGWGAQETQYF. The CDR3 region has the DNA TGCAGCGTTGATGGGTGGGGAGCCCAAGAGACCCAGTACTTC.

V gene TRBV5-1 combines with J gene TRBJ2-3; 9 bases are shared with TRBD2. CDR3 length: 16 residues. Germline CDR1 and CDR2: SGHRS and YFSETQ. V trimming: 2 bases; J trimming: 8 bases; junction bases outside the gene matches: 12. CDR3 region: CASSLDSGGISSTQYF. The CDR3 region has the DNA TGCGCCAGCAGCTTAGATAGCGGGGGAATCAGCTCTACGCAGTATTTT. Combining the CDR3 with reference TRBV5-1 and TRBJ2-3 gives the whole variable domain KAGVTQTPRYLIKTRGQQVTLSCSPISGHRSVSWYQQTPGQGLQFLFEYFSETQRNKGNFPGRFSGRQFSNSRSEMNVSTLELGDSALYLCASSLDSGGISSTQYFGPGTRLTVL.

This clonotype appeared a few times. The rearrangement uses TRBV3-1 and TRBJ2-1; D is uncertain. V dropped 5 bases and J dropped 2 bases, with 13 bases sitting between them. Germline CDR1 and CDR2: LGHDT and YNNKEL (reference sequence). The CDR3 is 15 amino acids. The CDR3 DNA sequence: TGTGCCAGCAGCTCCCCCTCGGCACCCTACAATGAGCAGTTCTTC. Its translation: CASSSPSAPYNEQFF.

The gene calls are TRBV27 and TRBJ2-7, with 11 bases fitting TRBD2. With V trimmed by 7 bases and J by 3 bases, 8 bases remained unmatched. The CDR3 totals 15 residues. CDR1 is MNHEY and CDR2 is SMNVEV in the germline V gene (reference sequence). The DNA of the CDR3 is TGTGCCAGCACCCCGACTAGCGGGGTAAACTACGAGCAGTACTTC. Protein sequence: CASTPTSGVNYEQYF.

This clonotype was detected a few times. The chain uses TRBV4-3 and TRBJ1-6, with 9 nucleotides matching TRBD1. The junction had 4 bases not matched to a gene; V was cut back by 0 bases and J by 7 bases. Per the germline V gene, CDR1 is LGHNA and CDR2 is YSLEER. The length of the CDR3 is 16 residues. The CDR3 loop reads CASSQDEQGANSPLHF. CDR3 DNA: TGCGCCAGCAGCCAAGATGAACAGGGGGCGAATTCACCCCTCCACTTT.

For this clonotype: Just one base apart from a much larger clone, this may be a read error. The rearrangement joins TRBV20-1 to TRBJ2-7; perhaps D is TRBD1 or TRBD2 (5 bases each). Germline loops: CDR1 DFQATT, CDR2 SNEGSKA (reference sequence). CDR3 size: 11 residues. CDR3 DNA: TGCAGGGCTAGAGAGTACGAGGGGACGTACTTC. Its protein product is CRAREYEGTYF.

This clonotype was counted only a few times. One end of the junction does not line up with germline, which may come from a read error. This sequence joins TRBV12-3 or TRBV12-4 and TRBJ2-3; no firm D call. This CDR3 is 17 amino acids long. CDR3 loop: CASSSLPVPPDPDMQYF. CDR3 bases: TGTGCCAGCAGCTCCCTCCCAGTTCCCCCAGACCCAGATATGCAGTATTTT.

This clonotype was recorded a few times. The chain is built from TRBV11-2 and TRBJ2-5, with D unresolved. V was cut by 3 bases and J by 9 bases, with 11 bases left in between. Germline V gives CDR1 SGHAT, CDR2 FQNNGV. The CDR3 sequence is 12 residues long. CDR3 amino acids: CASSFKGLPQYF. The CDR3 DNA follows: TGTGCCAGCAGCTTTAAAGGTTTGCCCCAGTACTTC.

The table lists this clonotype with a few counts. The chain is built from TRBV11-1 and TRBJ2-5; 9 bases agree with TRBD2. V gave up 3 bases and J gave up 0 bases; unmatched junction bases: 2. The germline CDR1 and CDR2 sequences are SGHAT and FQDESV (reference sequence). The length of the CDR3 is 15 residues. As DNA, the CDR3 is TGTGCCAGCAGCTTCCAGCGGGGGGACCAAGAGACCCAGTACTTC. It is translated as CASSFQRGDQETQYF.

In this sample, this clonotype turned up a few times. CDR3 DNA: TGTGCCATCAGTGAGGGAACAGGCGATGGCTACACCTTC. It encodes CAISEGTGDGYTF. V usage is TRBV10-3 and J usage is TRBJ1-2, with D possibly TRBD1 on 5 matching bases. The CDR3 is made up of 13 amino acids. Trimming stripped 2 bases from V and 6 bases from J, with 10 bases between. In germline, CDR1 is ENHRY, CDR2 SYGVKD.